Listed below are T cell receptor beta chains from one sample, sequenced in a study of blood T cell repertoires in COVID-19. Assay used: immunoSEQ multiplex PCR; TCRdb lists only in-frame clones, some missing. The sample contains about 200,000 clones, around 86% of which appear only once. Sequenced input: peripheral blood. These receptors all come from a man aged 80 or over with acute or convalescent COVID-19. The CDR3 runs from the conserved cysteine through the conserved F or W. D genes are given only for firm matches. Clone size, where shown, is once, few, many, or a class for clones that have expanded.

TRBV5-6	TRBJ2-5	NA	TRBD1	CASSKGAVLEVTQYF	TGTGCCAGCAGCAAGGGGGCGGTACTAGAAGTGACCCAGTACTTC
TRBV7-2	TRBJ2-3	NA	TRBD2	CASSLSGNSADTQYF	TGTGCCAGCAGCCTTAGCGGGAATAGCGCAGATACGCAGTATTTT
TRBV7-7	TRBJ2-2	NA	TRBD2	CASSLAAGGDTGELFF	TGTGCTAGCAGCTTAGCAGCGGGAGGGGACACCGGGGAGCTGTTTTTT
TRBV19	TRBJ1-2	NA	TRBD1	CASSRDRDLNGYTF	TGTGCCAGTAGTAGGGACAGGGATTTGAATGGCTACACCTTC
TRBV4-1	TRBJ2-6	NA	TRBD2	CASSPGGGSGANVLTF	TGCGCCAGCAGCCCGGGAGGTGGCTCTGGGGCCAACGTCCTGACTTTC
TRBV4-2	TRBJ2-1	NA	NA	CASSQDHNNEQFF	TGTGCCAGCAGCCAAGACCACAACAATGAGCAGTTCTTC
TRBV7-2	TRBJ2-1	NA	TRBD2	CASSLSGVSYNEQFF	TGTGCCAGCAGCCTGAGCGGGGTCTCCTACAATGAGCAGTTCTTC
TRBV5-1	TRBJ2-3	NA	NA	CASSGQGTDTQYF	TGCGCCAGCAGCGGCCAGGGCACAGATACGCAGTATTTT
TRBV24-1	TRBJ2-2	NA	TRBD2	CATTGLAGGPNTGELFF	TGTGCCACCACCGGACTAGCGGGAGGGCCGAACACCGGGGAGCTGTTTTTT
TRBV4-3	TRBJ1-2	NA	TRBD1	CASSQNWGQNYGYTF	TGCGCCAGCAGCCAGAACTGGGGACAGAACTATGGCTACACCTTC
TRBV5-1	TRBJ2-5	NA	NA	CASSTPRRGLHGGGQETQYF	TGCGCCAGCAGCACCCCCCGTCGAGGCCTCCACGGCGGCGGCCAAGAGACCCAGTACTTC
TRBV7-3	TRBJ2-7	NA	NA	CASSLTASETYEQYF	TGTGCCAGCAGCTTAACGGCTAGCGAGACCTACGAGCAGTACTTC
TRBV15	TRBJ1-4	NA	NA	CATSSSGWANEKLFF	TGTGCCACCAGCTCGTCGGGGTGGGCTAATGAAAAACTGTTTTTT
TRBV28	TRBJ2-3	NA	NA	CASSRAGESPYTQYF	TGTGCCAGCAGCCGCGCCGGGGAGAGTCCCTATACGCAGTATTTT
TRBV18	TRBJ1-2	once	NA	CASSPGGGGGKGYTF	TGTGCCAGCTCACCAGGCGGGGGCGGAGGTAAAGGCTACACCTTC
TRBV28	TRBJ1-5	few	TRBD1	CASRPTGDNQPQHF	TGTGCCAGCAGGCCGACAGGGGACAATCAGCCCCAGCATTTT
TRBV28	TRBJ2-5	NA	NA	CASTSTGGMGETQYF	TGTGCCAGCACCTCAACGGGCGGGATGGGAGAGACCCAGTACTTC
TRBV11-1	TRBJ2-1	once	TRBD2	CASTPGLADNEQFF	TGTGCCAGCACCCCGGGACTAGCGGACAATGAGCAGTTCTTC
TRBV5-1	TRBJ2-1	NA	NA	CASSLGQTYNEQFF	TGCGCCAGCAGCTTGGGACAGACTTACAATGAGCAGTTCTTC
TRBV3-1/TRBV3-2	TRBJ2-7	NA	NA	CASSQGHSSSYEQYF	TGTGCCAGCAGCCAGGGGCATAGTAGCTCCTACGAGCAGTACTTC
TRBV7-3	TRBJ2-3	NA	TRBD2	CASSLRLAGTDTQYF	TGTGCCAGCAGCTTAAGACTAGCGGGAACAGATACGCAGTATTTT
TRBV19	TRBJ2-2	NA	TRBD1	CASSKDRVSGTGELFF	TGTGCCAGTAGTAAAGACAGGGTATCGGGCACCGGGGAGCTGTTTTTT